A selection of T cell receptor beta chains follows, all from one sample in a study of graft-versus-host responses after intestinal transplantation. The table came from immunoSEQ multiplex PCR; TCRdb's copy has only in-frame clones and leaves some out. The data show 90,000 to 100,000 clones, with around 86% seen just once and under 1.5% held by the top ten. The sample here was PBMCs, taken 255 days after intestinal transplant. These receptors all stem from a human patient who received an intestinal transplant, so some T cells may come from the graft donor. CDR3s include the opening cysteine and the closing phenylalanine or tryptophan.

>TRBJ1-2|TRBV4-1
CASSPVGPSGYTF
>TRBJ1-6|TRBV5-1
CASSLEGTGVNSPLHF
>TRBJ2-7|TRBV2
CASSPVTPYEQYF
>TRBJ1-1|TRBV7-8
CASSLVITGGSTEAFF
>TRBJ1-4|TRBV25-1
CASGGREGFEKLFF
>TRBJ2-1|TRBV28
CASRTTDYNEQFF
>TRBJ1-1|TRBV13
CASSLEGEGTMIEAFF
>TRBJ1-3|TRBV6-5
CASRQGNSGNTIYF
>TRBJ1-1|TRBV6-1
CASSERQGLNTEAFF
>TRBJ2-1|TRBV5-5
CASSLGSNEQFF
>TRBJ1-2|TRBV2
CASKGGANYGYTF
>TRBJ2-7|TRBV25-1
CASAPGSGTYEQYF
>TRBJ1-3|TRBV28
CASSLFGGSGNTIYF
>TRBJ1-2|TRBV6-5
CASSYGQGNYGYTF
>TRBJ2-3|TRBV7-3
CASSLINTDTQYF